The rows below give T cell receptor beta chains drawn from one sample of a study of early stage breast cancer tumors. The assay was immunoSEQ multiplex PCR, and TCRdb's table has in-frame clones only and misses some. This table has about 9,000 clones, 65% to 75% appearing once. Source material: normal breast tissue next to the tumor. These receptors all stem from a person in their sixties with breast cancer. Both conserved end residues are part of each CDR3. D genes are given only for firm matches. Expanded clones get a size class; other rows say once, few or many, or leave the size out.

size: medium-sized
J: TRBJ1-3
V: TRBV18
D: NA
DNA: TGTGCCAGCTCACTCAGCTCTGGAAACACCATATATTTT
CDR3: CASSLSSGNTIYF

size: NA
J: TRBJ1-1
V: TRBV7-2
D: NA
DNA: TGTGCCAGCAGCTTAGACAGGAACGAAGCTTTCTTT
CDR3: CASSLDRNEAFF

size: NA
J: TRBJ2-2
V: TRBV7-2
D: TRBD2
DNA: TGTGCCAGCAGCTTAGCGGGCGCGGGAGGAACCGGGGAGCTGTTTTTT
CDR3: CASSLAGAGGTGELFF

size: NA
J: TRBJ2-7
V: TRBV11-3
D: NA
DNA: TGTGCCAGCAGTTCCGGGACACCTCTCCCCTACGAGCAGTACTTC
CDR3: CASSSGTPLPYEQYF

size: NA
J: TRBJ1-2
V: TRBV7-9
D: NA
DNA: TGTGCCAGCAGCTTAGGGGTGAGCGGGCAGTATGGCTACACCTTC
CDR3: CASSLGVSGQYGYTF

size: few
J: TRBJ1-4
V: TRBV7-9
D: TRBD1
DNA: TGTGCCAGCAGCTCGACGGGAGGGGGCAATGAAAAACTGTTTTTT
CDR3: CASSSTGGGNEKLFF

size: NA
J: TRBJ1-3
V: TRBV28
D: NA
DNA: TGTGCCAGCAGGCGAACAGGCGACTCTGGAAACACCATATATTTT
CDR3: CASRRTGDSGNTIYF

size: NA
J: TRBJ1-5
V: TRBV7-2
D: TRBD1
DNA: TGTGCCAGCAGCTTAGACAGGGGGCACTATCAGCCCCAGCATTTT
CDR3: CASSLDRGHYQPQHF

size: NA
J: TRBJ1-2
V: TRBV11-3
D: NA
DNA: TGTGCCAGCAGCTTTTTACCCGGTGGCTTCAGGGGCTACACCTTC
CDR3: CASSFLPGGFRGYTF

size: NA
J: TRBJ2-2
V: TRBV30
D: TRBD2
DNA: TGTGCCTGGAATCCGGGGGGACGGGAGAACACCGGGGAGCTGTTTTTT
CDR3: CAWNPGGRENTGELFF

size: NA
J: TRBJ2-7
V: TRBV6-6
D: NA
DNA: TGTGCCAGCAGTTACGGGGGCAGGGGCTACGAGCAGTACTTC
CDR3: CASSYGGRGYEQYF

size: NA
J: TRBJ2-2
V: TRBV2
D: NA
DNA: TGTGCCAGCACCCCGGCTAGGGGCGCAAGCGGGGAGCTGTTTTTT
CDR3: CASTPARGASGELFF

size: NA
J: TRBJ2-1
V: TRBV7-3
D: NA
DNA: TGTGCCAGCAGCCCAGGGGTAGCGGGTTACAATGAGCAGTTCTTC
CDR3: CASSPGVAGYNEQFF

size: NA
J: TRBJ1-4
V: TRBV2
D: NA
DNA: TGTGCCAGTCGGAGGGAAAGTGAAAAACTGTTTTTT
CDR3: CASRRESEKLFF

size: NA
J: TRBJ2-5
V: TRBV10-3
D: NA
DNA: TGTGCCATCGGTCAGGCCTCCGAGACCCAGTACTTC
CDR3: CAIGQASETQYF

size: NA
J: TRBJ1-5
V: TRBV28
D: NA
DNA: TGTGCCAGCAGTTCCCCCCAGGTCTATAGCAATCAGCCCCAGCATTTT
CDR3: CASSSPQVYSNQPQHF

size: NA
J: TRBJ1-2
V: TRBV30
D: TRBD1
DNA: TGTGCCTGGAGTACCATCCCTCTCCGGGACAGGGGGCAGTATGGCTACACCTTC
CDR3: CAWSTIPLRDRGQYGYTF

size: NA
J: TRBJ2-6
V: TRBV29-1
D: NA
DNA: TGCAGCGTTGACAGGGGGGCCAACGTCCTGACTTTC
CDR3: CSVDRGANVLTF

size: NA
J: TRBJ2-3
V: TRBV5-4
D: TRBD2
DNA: TGTGCCAGCAGCCCCGGGACTAGCCCGGATACGCAGTATTTT
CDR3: CASSPGTSPDTQYF

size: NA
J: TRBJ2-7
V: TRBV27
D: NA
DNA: TGTGCCAGCTGGTCTACAGGCTCCGAGCAGTACTTC
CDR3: CASWSTGSEQYF

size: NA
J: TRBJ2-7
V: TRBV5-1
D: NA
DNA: TGCGCCAGCAGCTTGGGGCTAGGGGCCGGATACGAGCAGTACTTC
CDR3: CASSLGLGAGYEQYF

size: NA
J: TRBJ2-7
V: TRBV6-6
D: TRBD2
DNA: TGTGCCAGCTCAGGGAGGGTCCCGTCCTCCGAGCAGTACTTC
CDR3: CASSGRVPSSEQYF

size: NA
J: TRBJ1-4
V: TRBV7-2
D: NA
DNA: TGTGCCAGCAGCCCCCGGAAGGGAAGACTAGAAAAACTGTTTTTT
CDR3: CASSPRKGRLEKLFF

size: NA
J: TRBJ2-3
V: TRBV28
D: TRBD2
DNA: TGTGCCAGCACCATTCAGGGACTAGCGGGACCAGATACGCAGTATTTT
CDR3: CASTIQGLAGPDTQYF

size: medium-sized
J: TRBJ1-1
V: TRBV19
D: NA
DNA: TGTGCCAGTAGTCCAGAGGGATGGGCGGCTGAAGCTTTCTTT
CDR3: CASSPEGWAAEAFF

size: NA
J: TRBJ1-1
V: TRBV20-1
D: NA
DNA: TGCAGTGCTAGGGGCCCCACTGAAGCTTTCTTT
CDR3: CSARGPTEAFF

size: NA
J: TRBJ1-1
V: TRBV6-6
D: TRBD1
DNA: TGTGCCAGCAGTCCCACAGGGGGGGACACTGAAGCTTTCTTT
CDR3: CASSPTGGDTEAFF

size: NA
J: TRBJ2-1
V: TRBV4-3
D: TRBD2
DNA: TGCGCCAGCAGCCAATTTATTAGCGGGACTAAGAGCAATGAGCAGTTCTTC
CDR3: CASSQFISGTKSNEQFF

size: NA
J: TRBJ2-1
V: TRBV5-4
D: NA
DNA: TGTGCCAGCAGCCGGATCGGTGAGGATGAGCAGTTCTTC
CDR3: CASSRIGEDEQFF

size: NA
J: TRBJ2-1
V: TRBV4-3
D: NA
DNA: TGCGCCAGCAGCCTTCTAGATTCTGACAATGAGCAGTTCTTC
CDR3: CASSLLDSDNEQFF

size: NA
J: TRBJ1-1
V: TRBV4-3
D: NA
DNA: TGCGCCAGCAGCCAAGTGAGTCAGGCCGCGGGGGCTTTCTTT
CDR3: CASSQVSQAAGAFF

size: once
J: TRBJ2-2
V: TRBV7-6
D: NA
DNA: TGTGCCAGCAGCTTAGACAGGTCGTGGACCGGGGAGCTGTTTTTT
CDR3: CASSLDRSWTGELFF

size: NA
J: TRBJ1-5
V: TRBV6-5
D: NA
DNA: TGTGCCAGCAGTTACTCGAGTTTTCAGCCCCAGCATTTT
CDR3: CASSYSSFQPQHF

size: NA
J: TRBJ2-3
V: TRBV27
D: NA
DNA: TGTGCCAGCAGGGATTCGAGGGCCCACACAGATACGCAGTATTTT
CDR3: CASRDSRAHTDTQYF

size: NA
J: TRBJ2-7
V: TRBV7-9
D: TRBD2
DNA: TGTGCCAGCGCTACGGGCACGGGACTAGCGGTGTCCTACGAGCAGTACTTC
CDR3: CASATGTGLAVSYEQYF

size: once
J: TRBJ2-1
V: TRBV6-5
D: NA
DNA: TGTGCCAGCAGCGGGATGCTCTTCGGTTACAATGAGCAGTTCTTC
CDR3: CASSGMLFGYNEQFF

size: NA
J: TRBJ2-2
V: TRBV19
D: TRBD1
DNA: TGTGCCAGTAGTGACAGGGGCACCGGGGAGCTGTTTTTT
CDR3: CASSDRGTGELFF

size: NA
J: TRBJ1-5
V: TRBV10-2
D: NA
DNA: TGCGCCAGTAGACAGGACGGGTACAGCAATCAGCCCCAGCATTTT
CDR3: CASRQDGYSNQPQHF

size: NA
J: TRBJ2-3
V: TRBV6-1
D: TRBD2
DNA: TGTGCCAGCAGTGAAAGATTCGCGGGAGGCACAGATACGCAGTATTTT
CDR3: CASSERFAGGTDTQYF

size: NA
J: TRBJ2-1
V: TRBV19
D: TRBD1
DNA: TGTGCCAGTAGTACTTTCACAGGGGGAAGAGGCAATGAGCAGTTCTTC
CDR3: CASSTFTGGRGNEQFF

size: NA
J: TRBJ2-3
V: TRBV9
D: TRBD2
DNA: TGTGCCAGCAGCGTGGGATTAGCGGGAGGGGGGCTTTACACAGATACGCAGTATTTT
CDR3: CASSVGLAGGGLYTDTQYF

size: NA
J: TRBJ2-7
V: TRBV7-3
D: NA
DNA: TGTGCCAGCAGCTTATTGAGCTCCGGAGACGAGCAGTACTTC
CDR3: CASSLLSSGDEQYF

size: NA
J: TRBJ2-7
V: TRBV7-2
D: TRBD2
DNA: TGTGCCAGCAGCACCCGGACTAGCGGGAGGGCCAGTAGGCAGTACTTC
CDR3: CASSTRTSGRASRQYF

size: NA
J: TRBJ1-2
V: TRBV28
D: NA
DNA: TGTGCCAGCAGTTTAGGTTTTCAGGGCTACACCTTC
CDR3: CASSLGFQGYTF

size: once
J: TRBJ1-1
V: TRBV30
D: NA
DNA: TGTGCCTGGACCCCGGGGGGAGCAGGGAACACTGAAGCTTTCTTT
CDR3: CAWTPGGAGNTEAFF

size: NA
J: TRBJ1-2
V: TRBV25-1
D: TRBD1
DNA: TGTGCCAGCAGTGATACAGGGGCACAGCGAGGCTACACCTTC
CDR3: CASSDTGAQRGYTF

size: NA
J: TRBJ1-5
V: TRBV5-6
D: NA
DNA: TGTGCCAGCAGCCTACAGGGTAGGAATCAGCCCCAGCATTTT
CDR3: CASSLQGRNQPQHF

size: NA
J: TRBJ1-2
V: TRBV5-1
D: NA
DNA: TGCGCCAGCAGCCTAGACGCTACCAACTATGGCTACACCTTC
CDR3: CASSLDATNYGYTF

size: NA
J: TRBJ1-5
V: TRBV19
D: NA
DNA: TGTGCCAGTTTCACAGGTAATAGCAATCAGCCCCAGCATTTT
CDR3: CASFTGNSNQPQHF

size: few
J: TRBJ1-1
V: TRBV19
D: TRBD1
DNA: TGTGCCACCACCGGACAGGTATTAAACACTGAAGCTTTCTTT
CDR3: CATTGQVLNTEAFF

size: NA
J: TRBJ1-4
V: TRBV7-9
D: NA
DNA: TGTGCCAGCAGCTTATTGGGAGTTGAAAAACTGTTTTTT
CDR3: CASSLLGVEKLFF

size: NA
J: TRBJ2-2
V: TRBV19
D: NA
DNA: TGTGCCAGTACAGATGCCGGGGAGCTGTTTTTT
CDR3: CASTDAGELFF

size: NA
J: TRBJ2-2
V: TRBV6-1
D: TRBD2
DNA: TGTGCCAGCCAAAGGATAGCGGGAGAAACCGGGGAGCTGTTTTTT
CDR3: CASQRIAGETGELFF